This record looks at one T cell receptor beta chain sequence and its context. TCRdb reanalysed the RT-PCR reads using MiXCR and keeps one entry per CDR3 protein. The repertoire holds a few thousand distinct CDR3 sequences, with about nine tenths as singletons. The source of the sample is a study of yellow fever vaccine responses in identical twins. The CDR3 sequence is 14 residues long. Losses at the gene ends were 2 bases for V and 6 bases for J; bases not matched to a gene: 4. The rearrangement uses TRBV23-1 and TRBJ1-5; 7 bases agree with TRBD1. TRBV23-1 is labeled an ORF, and its function is uncertain. The sample was T cells from blood (PBMCs), unsorted or a sorted subset (not recorded which), taken before or after yellow fever vaccination (not recorded which). The receptor was derived from a woman younger than 30 who received the yellow fever vaccine. The CDR3 reads CASSQGEGAQPQHF. DNA for the CDR3: TGCGCCAGCAGTCAAGGGGAGGGGGCTCAGCCCCAGCATTTT.